This T cell receptor (beta chain) was recovered during a study of beta chain features in type 1 diabetes. The study, taken as a whole, reports: When Type 1 diabetes patients were examined, their TCRB CDR3s proved moderately but significantly shorter in all four CD4+ subsets.

Regarding this clone: The antigen remains unidentified.

CDR1 is MNHNS and CDR2 is SASEGT in the germline V gene. V gave up 2 bases and J gave up 2 bases, with 14 bases separating them. The CDR3 extends over 16 amino acids. Averaging around 110 mL, one heparinised blood draw was given by each donor. Sequenced material consisted of expressed TCRB transcripts (all of the isolated RNA was reverse transcribed). Repertoires were generated with immunoSEQ multiplex PCR, while TCRdb's copy carries only in-frame clones and drops some. The profile covers 400,000 or so clones, with 8.5% to 10% appearing a single time and around 0.66% taken by the ten largest. The chain carries TRBV6-1 and TRBJ2-3; either TRBD1 or TRBD2 may supply D (6 bases each). The sequence was obtained from a man between 25 and 39 years old with type 1 diabetes. Material: central memory CD4+ T cells from blood. CDR3 residues: CASSESWGAYTDTQYF. Written as DNA, the CDR3 is TGTGCCAGCAGTGAAAGCTGGGGGGCTTACACAGATACGCAGTATTTT.